This T cell receptor (beta chain) emerged from a study of cytomegalovirus exposure and HLA in healthy donors. Study overall: Early on, a data release was issued that held some 91 million unique TCRs from HLA-typed donors.

V gave up 8 bases and J gave up 6 bases; unmatched junction bases: 6. CDR1 and CDR2 from the germline V gene are SGHTA and FQGNSA. This CDR3 comprises 12 residues. It was with 60 Vbeta and 13 Jbeta primers that the PCR ran. Clones were read by immunoSEQ multiplex PCR, and TCRdb kept only the in-frame ones, dropping some. This sample yields 150,000 to 200,000 clones, of which around 68% are seen a single time; 2.5% to 3% belongs to the top ten. The clonotype was recovered from a woman in her forties in good health and CMV-seropositive. V usage is TRBV7-2 and J usage is TRBJ1-2; 7 nucleotides match TRBD1. The sequenced material came from PBMCs. The CDR3 sequence is CASSLDRDGYTF. CDR3 nucleotides: TGTGCCAGCTCCCTCGACAGGGATGGCTACACCTTC.